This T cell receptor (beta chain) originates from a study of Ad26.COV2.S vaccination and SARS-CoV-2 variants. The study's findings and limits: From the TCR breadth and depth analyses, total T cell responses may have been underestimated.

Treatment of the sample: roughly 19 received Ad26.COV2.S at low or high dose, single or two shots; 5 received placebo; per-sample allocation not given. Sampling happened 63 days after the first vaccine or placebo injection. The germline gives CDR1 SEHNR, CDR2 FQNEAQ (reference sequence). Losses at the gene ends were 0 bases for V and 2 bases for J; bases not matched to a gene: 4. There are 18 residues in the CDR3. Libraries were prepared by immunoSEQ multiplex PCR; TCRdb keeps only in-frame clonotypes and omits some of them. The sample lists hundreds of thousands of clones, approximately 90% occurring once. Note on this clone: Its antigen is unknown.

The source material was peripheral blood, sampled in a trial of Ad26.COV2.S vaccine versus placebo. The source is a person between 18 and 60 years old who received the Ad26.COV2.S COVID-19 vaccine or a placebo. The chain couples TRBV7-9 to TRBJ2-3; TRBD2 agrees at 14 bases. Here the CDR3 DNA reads TGTGCCAGCAGCTTAGCCGGGACTAGCGGGAGTACCACAGATACGCAGTATTTT. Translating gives CASSLAGTSGSTTDTQYF.